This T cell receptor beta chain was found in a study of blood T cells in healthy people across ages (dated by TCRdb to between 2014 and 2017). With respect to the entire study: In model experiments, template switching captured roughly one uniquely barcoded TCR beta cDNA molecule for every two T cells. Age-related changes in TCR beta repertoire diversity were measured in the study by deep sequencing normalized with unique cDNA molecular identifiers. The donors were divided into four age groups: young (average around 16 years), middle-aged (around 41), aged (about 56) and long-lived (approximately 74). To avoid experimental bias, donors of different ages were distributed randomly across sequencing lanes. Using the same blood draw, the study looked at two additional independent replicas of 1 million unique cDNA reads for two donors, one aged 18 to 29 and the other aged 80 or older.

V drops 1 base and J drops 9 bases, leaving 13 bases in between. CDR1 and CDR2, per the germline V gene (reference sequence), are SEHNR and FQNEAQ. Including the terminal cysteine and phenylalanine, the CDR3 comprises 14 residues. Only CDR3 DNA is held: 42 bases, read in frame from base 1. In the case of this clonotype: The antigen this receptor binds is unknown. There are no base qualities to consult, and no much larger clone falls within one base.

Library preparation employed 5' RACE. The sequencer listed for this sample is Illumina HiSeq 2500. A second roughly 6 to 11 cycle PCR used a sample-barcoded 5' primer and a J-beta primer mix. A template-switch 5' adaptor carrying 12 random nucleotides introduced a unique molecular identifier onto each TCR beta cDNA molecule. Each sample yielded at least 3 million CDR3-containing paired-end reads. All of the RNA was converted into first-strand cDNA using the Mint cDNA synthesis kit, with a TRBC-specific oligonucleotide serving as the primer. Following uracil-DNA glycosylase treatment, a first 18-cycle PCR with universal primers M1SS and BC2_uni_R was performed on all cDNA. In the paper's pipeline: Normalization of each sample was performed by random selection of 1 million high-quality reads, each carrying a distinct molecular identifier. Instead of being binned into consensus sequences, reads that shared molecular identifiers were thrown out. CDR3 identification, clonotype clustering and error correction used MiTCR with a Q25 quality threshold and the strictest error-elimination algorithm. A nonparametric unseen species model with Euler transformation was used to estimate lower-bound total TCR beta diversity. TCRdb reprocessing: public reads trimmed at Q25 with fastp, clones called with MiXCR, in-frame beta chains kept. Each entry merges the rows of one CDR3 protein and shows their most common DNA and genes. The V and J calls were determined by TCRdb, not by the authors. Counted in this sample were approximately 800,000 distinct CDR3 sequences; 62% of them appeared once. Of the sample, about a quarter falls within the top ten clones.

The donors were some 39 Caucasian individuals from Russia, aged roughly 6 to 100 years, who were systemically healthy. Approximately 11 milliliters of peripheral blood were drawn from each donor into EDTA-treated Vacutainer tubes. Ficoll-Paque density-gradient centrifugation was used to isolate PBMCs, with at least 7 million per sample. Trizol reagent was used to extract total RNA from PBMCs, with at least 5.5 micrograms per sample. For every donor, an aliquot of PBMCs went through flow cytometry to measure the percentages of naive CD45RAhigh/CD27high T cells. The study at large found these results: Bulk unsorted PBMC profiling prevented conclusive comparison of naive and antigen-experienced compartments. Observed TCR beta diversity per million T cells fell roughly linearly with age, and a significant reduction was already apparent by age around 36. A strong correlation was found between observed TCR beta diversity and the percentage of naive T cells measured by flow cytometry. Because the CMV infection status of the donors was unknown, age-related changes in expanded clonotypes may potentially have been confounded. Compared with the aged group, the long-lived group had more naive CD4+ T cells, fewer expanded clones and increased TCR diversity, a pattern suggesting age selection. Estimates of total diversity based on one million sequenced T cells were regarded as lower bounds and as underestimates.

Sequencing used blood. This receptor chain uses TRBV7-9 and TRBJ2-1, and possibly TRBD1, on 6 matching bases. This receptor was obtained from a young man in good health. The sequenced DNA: TGTGCCAGCAGCTTAGGGGCGCCAGGGGTTGAGCAGTTCTTC. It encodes CASSLGAPGVEQFF.